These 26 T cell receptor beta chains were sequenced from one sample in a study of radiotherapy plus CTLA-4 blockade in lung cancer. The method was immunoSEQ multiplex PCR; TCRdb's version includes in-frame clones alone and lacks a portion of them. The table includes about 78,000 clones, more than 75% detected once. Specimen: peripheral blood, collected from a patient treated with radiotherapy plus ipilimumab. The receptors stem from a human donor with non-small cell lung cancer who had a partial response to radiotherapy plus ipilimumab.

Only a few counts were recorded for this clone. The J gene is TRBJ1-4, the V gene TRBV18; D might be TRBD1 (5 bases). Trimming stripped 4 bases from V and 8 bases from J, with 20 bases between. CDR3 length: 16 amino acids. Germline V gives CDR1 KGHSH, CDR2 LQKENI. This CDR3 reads CASSLKTALSDEKLFF. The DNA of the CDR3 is TGTGCCAGCTCACTGAAGACAGCGCTATCTGACGAAAAACTGTTTTTT.

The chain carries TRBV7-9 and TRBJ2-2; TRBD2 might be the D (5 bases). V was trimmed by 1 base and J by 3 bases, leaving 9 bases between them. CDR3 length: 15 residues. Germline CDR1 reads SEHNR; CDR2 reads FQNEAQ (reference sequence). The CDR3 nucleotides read TGTGCCAGCAGCTTAGGCGGGCGGGACACCGGGGAGCTGTTTTTT. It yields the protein CASSLGGRDTGELFF.

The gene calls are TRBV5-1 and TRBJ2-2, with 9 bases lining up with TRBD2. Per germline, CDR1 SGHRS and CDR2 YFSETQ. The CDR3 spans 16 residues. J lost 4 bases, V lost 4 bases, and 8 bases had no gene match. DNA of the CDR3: TGCGCCAGCAGCCCCTCACTAGCGGGCACCACCGGGGAGCTGTTTTTT. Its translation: CASSPSLAGTTGELFF.

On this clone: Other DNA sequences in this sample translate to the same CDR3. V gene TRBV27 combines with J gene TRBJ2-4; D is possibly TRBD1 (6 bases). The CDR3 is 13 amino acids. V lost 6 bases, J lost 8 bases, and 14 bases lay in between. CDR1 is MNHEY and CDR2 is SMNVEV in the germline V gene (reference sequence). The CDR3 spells CASSDRYADIQYF. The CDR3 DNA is TGTGCCAGCAGCGACAGGTATGCGGACATTCAGTACTTC.

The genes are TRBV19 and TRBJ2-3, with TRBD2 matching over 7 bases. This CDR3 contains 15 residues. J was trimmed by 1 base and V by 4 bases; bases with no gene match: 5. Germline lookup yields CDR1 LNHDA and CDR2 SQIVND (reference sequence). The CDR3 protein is CASSNGAGGTDTQYF. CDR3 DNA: TGTGCCAGTAGTAATGGCGCGGGAGGCACAGATACGCAGTATTTT.

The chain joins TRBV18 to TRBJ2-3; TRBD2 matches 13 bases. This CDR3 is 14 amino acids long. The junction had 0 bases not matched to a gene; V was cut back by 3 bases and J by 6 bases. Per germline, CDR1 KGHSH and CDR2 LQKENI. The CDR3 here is CASSPTSGRDTQYF. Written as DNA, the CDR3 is TGTGCCAGCTCACCGACTAGCGGGAGGGATACGCAGTATTTT.

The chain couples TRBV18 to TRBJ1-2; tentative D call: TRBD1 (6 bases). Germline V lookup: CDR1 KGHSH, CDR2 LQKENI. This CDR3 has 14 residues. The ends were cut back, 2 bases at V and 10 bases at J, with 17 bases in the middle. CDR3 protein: CASSPEAGAITYTF. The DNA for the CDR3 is TGTGCCAGCTCACCAGAAGCAGGGGCCATCACCTACACCTTC.

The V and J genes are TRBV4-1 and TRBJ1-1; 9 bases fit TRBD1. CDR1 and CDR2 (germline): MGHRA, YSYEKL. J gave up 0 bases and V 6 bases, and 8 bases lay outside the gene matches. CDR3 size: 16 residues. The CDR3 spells CASRRGQGLMNTEAFF. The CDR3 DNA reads TGCGCCAGCAGGCGGGGACAGGGTCTCATGAACACTGAAGCTTTCTTT.

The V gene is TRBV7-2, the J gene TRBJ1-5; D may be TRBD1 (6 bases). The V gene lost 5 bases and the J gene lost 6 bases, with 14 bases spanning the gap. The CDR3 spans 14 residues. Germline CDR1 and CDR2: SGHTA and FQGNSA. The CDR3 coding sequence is TGTGCCAGCAGCACCTACGGGGGGCCTCAGCCCCAGCATTTT. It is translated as CASSTYGGPQPQHF.

The DNA of the CDR3 is TGCGCCAGCAGCGGTGGGACAGGGGGAACTGAAGCTTTCTTT. Protein product: CASSGGTGGTEAFF. The genes are TRBV5-1 and TRBJ1-1; 11 bases agree with TRBD1. The CDR3 has 14 amino acids. CDR1 SGHRS and CDR2 YFSETQ come from the germline V gene. The trim removed 4 bases at V and 5 bases at J, leaving 4 bases unmatched.

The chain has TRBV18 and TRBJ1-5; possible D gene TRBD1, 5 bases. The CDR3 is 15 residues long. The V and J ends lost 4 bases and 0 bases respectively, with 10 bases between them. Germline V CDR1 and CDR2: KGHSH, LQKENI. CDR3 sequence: CASSQWGDSNQPQHF. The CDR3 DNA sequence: TGTGCCAGCTCACAATGGGGGGATAGCAATCAGCCCCAGCATTTT.

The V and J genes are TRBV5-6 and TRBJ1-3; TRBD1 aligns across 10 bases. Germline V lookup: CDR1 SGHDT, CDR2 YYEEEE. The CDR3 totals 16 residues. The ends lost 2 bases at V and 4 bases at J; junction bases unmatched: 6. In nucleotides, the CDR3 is TGTGCCAGCAGCTTCATCCCGGGACAGGGGGGAAACACCATATATTTT. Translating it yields CASSFIPGQGGNTIYF.

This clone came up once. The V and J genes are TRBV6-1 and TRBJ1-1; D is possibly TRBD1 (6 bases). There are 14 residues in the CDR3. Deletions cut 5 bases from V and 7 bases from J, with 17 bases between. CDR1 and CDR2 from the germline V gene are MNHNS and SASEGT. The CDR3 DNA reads TGTGCCAGCAGTTCCGGGACAACAGCCCGTGAAGCTTTCTTT. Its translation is CASSSGTTAREAFF.

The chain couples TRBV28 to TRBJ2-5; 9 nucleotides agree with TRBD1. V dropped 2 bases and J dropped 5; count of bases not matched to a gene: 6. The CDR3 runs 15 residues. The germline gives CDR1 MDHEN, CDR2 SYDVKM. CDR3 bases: TGTGCCAGCAGTTTAAGGCCGGGGACAGGGGAGACCCAGTACTTC. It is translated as CASSLRPGTGETQYF.

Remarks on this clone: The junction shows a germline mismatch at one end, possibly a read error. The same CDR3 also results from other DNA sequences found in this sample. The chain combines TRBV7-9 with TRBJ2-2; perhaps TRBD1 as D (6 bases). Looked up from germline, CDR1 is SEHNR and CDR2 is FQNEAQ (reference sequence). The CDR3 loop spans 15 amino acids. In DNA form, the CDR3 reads TGCGCCAGCAGCTCCCGGACAGTTAACACCGGGGAGCTGTTTTTT. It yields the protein CASSSRTVNTGELFF.

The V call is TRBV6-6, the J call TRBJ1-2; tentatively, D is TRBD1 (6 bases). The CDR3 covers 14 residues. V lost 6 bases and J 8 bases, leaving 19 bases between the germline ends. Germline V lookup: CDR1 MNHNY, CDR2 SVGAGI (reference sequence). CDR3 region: CASSPKQGVGGYTF. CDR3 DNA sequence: TGTGCCAGCAGCCCCAAACAGGGCGTAGGGGGCTACACCTTC.

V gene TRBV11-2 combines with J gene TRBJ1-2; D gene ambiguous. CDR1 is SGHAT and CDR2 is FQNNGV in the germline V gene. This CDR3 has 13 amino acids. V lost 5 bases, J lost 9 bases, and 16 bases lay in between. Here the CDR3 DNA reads TGTGCCAGCAGCCCACTCGGGAGTCGAAGCTACACCTTC. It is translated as CASSPLGSRSYTF.

CDR3: CASSLDFMQGSGTYGYTF. In DNA form, the CDR3 reads TGTGCCAGCAGCTTAGACTTTATGCAGGGCTCAGGAACCTATGGCTACACCTTC. The genes are TRBV7-6 and TRBJ1-2; D might be TRBD1 (5 bases). The V gene's germline CDR1 is SGHVS and CDR2 FNYEAQ. The V and J ends lost 1 base and 4 bases respectively, with 22 bases between them. This CDR3 has 18 amino acids.

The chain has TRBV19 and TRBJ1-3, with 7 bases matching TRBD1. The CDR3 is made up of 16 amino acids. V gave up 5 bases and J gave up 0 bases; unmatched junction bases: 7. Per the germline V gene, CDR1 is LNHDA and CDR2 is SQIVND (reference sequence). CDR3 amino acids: CASSVGDSRSGNTIYF. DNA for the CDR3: TGTGCCAGTAGTGTCGGGGACAGTCGCTCTGGAAACACCATATATTTT.

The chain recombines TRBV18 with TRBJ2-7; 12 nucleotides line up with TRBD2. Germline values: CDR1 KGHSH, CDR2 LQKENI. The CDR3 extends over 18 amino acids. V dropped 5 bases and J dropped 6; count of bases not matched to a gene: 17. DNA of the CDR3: TGTGCCAGCTCATCCACCTCGACTAGCGGGAGAGCCATAGTCGAGCAGTACTTC. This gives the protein CASSSTSTSGRAIVEQYF.

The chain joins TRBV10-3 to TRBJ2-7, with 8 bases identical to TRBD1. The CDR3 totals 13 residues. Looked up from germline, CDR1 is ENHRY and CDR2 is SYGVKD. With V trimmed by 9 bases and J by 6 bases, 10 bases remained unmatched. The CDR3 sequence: CAMARGQGAEQYV. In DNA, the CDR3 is TGTGCCATGGCGCGTGGACAGGGCGCCGAGCAGTACGTC.

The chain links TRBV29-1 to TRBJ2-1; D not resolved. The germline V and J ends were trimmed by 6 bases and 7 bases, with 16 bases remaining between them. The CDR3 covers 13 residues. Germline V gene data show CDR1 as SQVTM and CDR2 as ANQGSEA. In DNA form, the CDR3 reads TGCAGCGTCGTGACTCACTTGCGGAATGAGCAGTTCTTC. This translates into CSVVTHLRNEQFF.

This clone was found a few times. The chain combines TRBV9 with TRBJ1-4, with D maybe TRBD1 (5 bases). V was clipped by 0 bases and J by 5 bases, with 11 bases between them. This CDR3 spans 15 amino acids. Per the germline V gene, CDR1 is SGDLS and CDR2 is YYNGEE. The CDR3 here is CASSVASGENEKLFF. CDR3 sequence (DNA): TGTGCCAGCAGCGTAGCGTCGGGGGAGAATGAAAAACTGTTTTTT.

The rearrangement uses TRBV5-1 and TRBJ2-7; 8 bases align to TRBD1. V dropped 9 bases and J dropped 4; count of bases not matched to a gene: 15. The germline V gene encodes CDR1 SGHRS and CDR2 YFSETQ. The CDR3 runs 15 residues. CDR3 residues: CAKSGWTGILYEQYV. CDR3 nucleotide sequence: TGCGCCAAGTCGGGGTGGACAGGGATTCTTTACGAGCAGTACGTC.

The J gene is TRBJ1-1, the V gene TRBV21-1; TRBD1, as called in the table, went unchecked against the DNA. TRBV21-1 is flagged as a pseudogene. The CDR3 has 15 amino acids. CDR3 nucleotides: TGTGCCAGCAGCAAAGCCACAGGGCAGGGGACTGAAGCTTTCTTT. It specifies CASSKATGQGTEAFF.

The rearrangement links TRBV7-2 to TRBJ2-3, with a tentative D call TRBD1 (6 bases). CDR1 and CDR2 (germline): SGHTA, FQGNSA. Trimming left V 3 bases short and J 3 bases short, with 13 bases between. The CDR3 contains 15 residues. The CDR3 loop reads CASSFRTERTDTQYF. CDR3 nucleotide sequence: TGTGCCAGCAGCTTTCGGACAGAAAGAACAGATACGCAGTATTTT. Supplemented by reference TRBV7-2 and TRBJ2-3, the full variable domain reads GAGVSQSPSNKVTEKGKDVELRCDPISGHTALYWYRQSLGQGLEFLIYFQGNSAPDKSGLPSDRFSAERTGGSVSTLTIQRTQQEDSAVYLCASSFRTERTDTQYFGPGTRLTVL.